This T cell receptor beta chain comes out of a study of blood T cells in healthy people across ages (dated by TCRdb to 2013 to 2016). About the full investigation: In model experiments, template switching captured roughly one uniquely barcoded TCR beta cDNA molecule for every two T cells. The study measured age-related changes in TCR beta repertoire diversity using deep sequencing normalized with unique cDNA molecular identifiers. The donors were split into four age groups: young (average 16 years), middle-aged (about 40), aged (approximately 59) and long-lived (about 74). To avoid experimental bias, donors of different ages were randomly spread across the sequencing lanes. Using the same blood draw, the study looked at two additional independent replicas of 1 million unique cDNA reads for two donors, one aged 18 to 29 and the other aged 80 or older. Here is what the overall study found, with its caveats: Because the CMV infection status of the donors was unknown, age-related changes in expanded clonotypes may potentially have been confounded. A strong correlation was found between observed TCR beta diversity and the percentage of naive T cells measured by flow cytometry. Compared with the aged group, the long-lived group had more naive CD4+ T cells, fewer expanded clones and increased TCR diversity, a pattern suggesting age selection. Total diversity estimates from one million sequenced T cells were considered lower bounds and underestimates. As age increased, observed TCR beta diversity per million T cells dropped in a roughly linear way, and a significant reduction was already evident by age roughly 36. Because profiling used bulk unsorted PBMCs, naive and antigen-experienced compartments could not be compared conclusively.

On this clonotype: The specificity of this receptor is unknown. Base qualities are missing; no much larger clone stands one base away.

Donors were approximately 42 systemically healthy Caucasian individuals from Russia aged roughly 6 to 90 years. Around 10 milliliters of peripheral blood were collected from each donor into EDTA-treated Vacutainer tubes. Ficoll-Paque density-gradient centrifugation was used to isolate PBMCs, with at least 7 million per sample. Total RNA was extracted from PBMCs with Trizol reagent, with at least 6 micrograms obtained per sample. For every donor, flow cytometry on a PBMC aliquot measured the percentage of naive CD45RAhigh/CD27high T cells. The CDR3 has 15 amino acids, counting the end cysteine and phenylalanine. Of all the DNA, just the CDR3 is kept, 45 bases in frame from base 1. From a lookup of the germline V gene (reference sequence), CDR1 and CDR2 are MNHEY and SMNVEV. V is shortened by 0 bases, J by 3 bases, and the region joining them spans 12 bases. The library came from 5' RACE. A second PCR of roughly 7 to 11 cycles was performed with a sample-barcoded 5' primer and a J-beta primer mix. Each TCR beta cDNA molecule received a unique molecular identifier from a template-switch 5' adaptor carrying 12 random nucleotides. Each sample yielded at least 2.5 million CDR3-containing paired-end reads. All of the RNA was converted into first-strand cDNA using the Mint cDNA synthesis kit, with a TRBC-specific oligonucleotide serving as the primer. All cDNA was treated with uracil-DNA glycosylase and then went through a first 18-cycle PCR with the universal primers M1SS and BC2_uni_R. For the original study's pipeline: Normalization of each sample was performed by random selection of 1 million high-quality reads, each carrying a distinct molecular identifier. Reads with shared molecular identifiers were discarded instead of being binned into consensus sequences. MiTCR, run with a Q25 quality threshold and the strictest error-elimination algorithm, handled CDR3 identification, clonotype clustering and error correction. Lower-bound total TCR beta diversity was estimated with a nonparametric unseen species model using Euler transformation. TCRdb reprocessing: public reads trimmed at Q25 with fastp, clones called with MiXCR, in-frame beta chains kept. Rows with a matching CDR3 protein are joined into one entry that keeps the most common DNA and genes. The V and J calls shown here were made by TCRdb, not taken from the authors' results. This sample gives 1.5 million to 2 million distinct CDR3 sequences in total; around 42% of them show up just once. Of the sample, roughly 23% is held by the ten largest clones.

Recombination joined TRBV27 with TRBJ2-7; 5 matching bases give a weak D call of TRBD1. Sequenced material: blood. This TCR was recovered from a human donor in good health. This receptor carries the CDR3 CASSLSIGALYEQYF. The nucleotides read TGTGCCAGCAGTTTATCGATTGGGGCCCTCTACGAGCAGTACTTC.